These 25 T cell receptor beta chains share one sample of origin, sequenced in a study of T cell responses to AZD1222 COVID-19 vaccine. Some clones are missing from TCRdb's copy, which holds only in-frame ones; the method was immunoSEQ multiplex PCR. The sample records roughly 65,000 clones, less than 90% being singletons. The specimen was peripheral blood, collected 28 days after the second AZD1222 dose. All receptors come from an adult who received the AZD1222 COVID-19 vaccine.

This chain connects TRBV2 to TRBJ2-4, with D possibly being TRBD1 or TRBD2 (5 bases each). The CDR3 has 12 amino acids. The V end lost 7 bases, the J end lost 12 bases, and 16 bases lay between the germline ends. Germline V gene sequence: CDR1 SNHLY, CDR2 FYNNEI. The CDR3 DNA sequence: TGTGCCAGCACCGAAGGAGGCCAGGGTCAGTACTTC. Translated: CASTEGGQGQYF.

The CDR3 sequence is CASSPLQGPANYGYTF. In nucleotides, the CDR3 is TGTGCCAGCTCACCCCTACAGGGCCCAGCTAACTATGGCTACACCTTC. The chain links TRBV18 to TRBJ1-2, with D possibly TRBD1 on 6 matching bases. The CDR3 runs 16 residues. V dropped 3 bases and J dropped 0 bases, with 14 bases sitting between them. Germline V lookup: CDR1 KGHSH, CDR2 LQKENI.

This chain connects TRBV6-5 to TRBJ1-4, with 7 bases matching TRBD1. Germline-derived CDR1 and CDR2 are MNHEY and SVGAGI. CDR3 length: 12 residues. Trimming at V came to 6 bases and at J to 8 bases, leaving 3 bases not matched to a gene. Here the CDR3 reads CASSLDREKLFF. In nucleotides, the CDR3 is TGTGCCAGCAGCCTGGACAGGGAAAAACTGTTTTTT.

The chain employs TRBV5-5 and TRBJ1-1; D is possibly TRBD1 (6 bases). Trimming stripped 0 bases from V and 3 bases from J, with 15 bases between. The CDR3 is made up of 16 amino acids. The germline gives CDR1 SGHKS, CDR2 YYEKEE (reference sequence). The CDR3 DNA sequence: TGTGCCAGCAGCTTGGGGACGTGGGGGCCCTACACTGAAGCTTTCTTT. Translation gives CASSLGTWGPYTEAFF.

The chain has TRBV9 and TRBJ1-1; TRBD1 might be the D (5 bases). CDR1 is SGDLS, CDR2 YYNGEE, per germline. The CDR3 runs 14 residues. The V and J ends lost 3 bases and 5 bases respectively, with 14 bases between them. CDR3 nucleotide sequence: TGTGCCAGCAGCGAGGGGAACCGGGGAACTGAAGCTTTCTTT. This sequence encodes CASSEGNRGTEAFF.

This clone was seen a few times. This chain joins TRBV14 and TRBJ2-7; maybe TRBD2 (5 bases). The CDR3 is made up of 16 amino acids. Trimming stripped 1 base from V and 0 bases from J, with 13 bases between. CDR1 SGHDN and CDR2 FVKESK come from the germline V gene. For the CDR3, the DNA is TGTGCCAGCAGCCAAGGGAACCCCCGGGGCTCCTACGAGCAGTACTTC. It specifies CASSQGNPRGSYEQYF.

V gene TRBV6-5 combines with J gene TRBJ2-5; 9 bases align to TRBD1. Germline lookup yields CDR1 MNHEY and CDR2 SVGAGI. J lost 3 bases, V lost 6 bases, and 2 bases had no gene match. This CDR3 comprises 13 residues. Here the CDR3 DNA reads TGTGCCAGCAGCCGGGACAGGGAAGAGACCCAGTACTTC. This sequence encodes CASSRDREETQYF.

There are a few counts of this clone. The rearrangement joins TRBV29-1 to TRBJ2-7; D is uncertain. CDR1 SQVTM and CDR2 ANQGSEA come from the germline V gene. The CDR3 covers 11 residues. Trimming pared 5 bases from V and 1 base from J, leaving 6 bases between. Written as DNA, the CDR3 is TGCAGCGTTTCTGTATCCTACGAGCAGTACTTC. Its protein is CSVSVSYEQYF.

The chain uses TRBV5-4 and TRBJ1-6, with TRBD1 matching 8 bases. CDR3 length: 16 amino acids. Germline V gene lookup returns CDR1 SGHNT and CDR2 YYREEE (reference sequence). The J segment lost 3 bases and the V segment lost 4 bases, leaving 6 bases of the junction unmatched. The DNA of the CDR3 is TGTGCCAGCAGCCCATCGGGACAGGTCTATAATTCACCCCTCCACTTT. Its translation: CASSPSGQVYNSPLHF.

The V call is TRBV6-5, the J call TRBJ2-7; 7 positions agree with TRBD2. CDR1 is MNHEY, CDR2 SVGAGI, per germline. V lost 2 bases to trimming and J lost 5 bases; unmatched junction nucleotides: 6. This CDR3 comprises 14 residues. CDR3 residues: CASSYRGVGDEQYF. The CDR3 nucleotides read TGTGCCAGCAGTTACCGGGGGGTCGGCGACGAGCAGTACTTC.

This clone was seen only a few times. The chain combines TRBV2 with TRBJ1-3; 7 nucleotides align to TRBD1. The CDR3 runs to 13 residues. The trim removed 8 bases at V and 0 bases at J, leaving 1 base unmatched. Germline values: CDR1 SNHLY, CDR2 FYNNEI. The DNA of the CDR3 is TGTGCCAGCTACAGGGGCTCTGGAAACACCATATATTTT. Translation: CASYRGSGNTIYF. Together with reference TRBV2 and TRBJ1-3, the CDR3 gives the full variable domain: EPEVTQTPSHQVTQMGQEVILRCVPISNHLYFYWYRQILGQKVEFLVSFYNNEISEKSEIFDDQFSVERPDGSNFTLKIRSTKLEDSAMYFCASYRGSGNTIYFGEGSWLTVV.

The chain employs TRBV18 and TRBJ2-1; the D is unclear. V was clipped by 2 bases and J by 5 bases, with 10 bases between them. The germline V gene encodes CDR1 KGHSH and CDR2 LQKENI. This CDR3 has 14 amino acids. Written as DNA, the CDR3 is TGTGCCAGCTCACCATCCACACCACACAATGAGCAGTTCTTC. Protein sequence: CASSPSTPHNEQFF.

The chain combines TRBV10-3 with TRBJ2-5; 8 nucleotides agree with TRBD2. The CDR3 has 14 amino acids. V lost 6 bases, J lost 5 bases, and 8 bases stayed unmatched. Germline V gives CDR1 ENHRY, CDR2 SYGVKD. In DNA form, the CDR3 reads TGTGCCATCAGGGATATAGCGGGGCTGGAGACCCAGTACTTC. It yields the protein CAIRDIAGLETQYF.

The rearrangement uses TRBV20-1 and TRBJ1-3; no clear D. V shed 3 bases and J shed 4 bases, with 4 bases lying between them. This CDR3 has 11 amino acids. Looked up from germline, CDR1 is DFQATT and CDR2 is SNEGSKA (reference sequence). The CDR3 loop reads CSARVGNTIYF. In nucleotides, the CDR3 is TGCAGTGCTAGGGTCGGAAACACCATATATTTT.

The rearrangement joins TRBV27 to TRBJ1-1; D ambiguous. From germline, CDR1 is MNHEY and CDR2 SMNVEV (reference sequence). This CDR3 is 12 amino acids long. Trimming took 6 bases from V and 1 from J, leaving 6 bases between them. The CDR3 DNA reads TGTGCCAGCAGGTCATGGAACACTGAAGCTTTCTTT. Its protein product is CASRSWNTEAFF.

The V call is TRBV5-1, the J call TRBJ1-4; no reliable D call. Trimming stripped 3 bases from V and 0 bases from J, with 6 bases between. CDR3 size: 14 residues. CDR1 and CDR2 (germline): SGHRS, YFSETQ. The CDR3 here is CASSSLATNEKLFF. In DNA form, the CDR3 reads TGCGCCAGCAGCTCGCTTGCAACTAATGAAAAACTGTTTTTT.

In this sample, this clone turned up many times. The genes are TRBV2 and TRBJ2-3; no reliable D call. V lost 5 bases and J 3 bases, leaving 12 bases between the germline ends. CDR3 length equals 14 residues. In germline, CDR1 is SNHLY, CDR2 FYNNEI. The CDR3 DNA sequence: TGTGCCAGCAGTCGCCGGGTATCGACAGATACGCAGTATTTT. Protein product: CASSRRVSTDTQYF. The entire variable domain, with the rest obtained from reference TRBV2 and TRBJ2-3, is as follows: EPEVTQTPSHQVTQMGQEVILRCVPISNHLYFYWYRQILGQKVEFLVSFYNNEISEKSEIFDDQFSVERPDGSNFTLKIRSTKLEDSAMYFCASSRRVSTDTQYFGPGTRLTVL.

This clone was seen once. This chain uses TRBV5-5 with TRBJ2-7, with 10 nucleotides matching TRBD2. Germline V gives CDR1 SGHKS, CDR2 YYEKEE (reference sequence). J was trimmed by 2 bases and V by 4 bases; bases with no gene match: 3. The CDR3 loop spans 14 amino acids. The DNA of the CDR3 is TGTGCCAGCAGCCCAACTAGCGGGGCCTACGAGCAGTACTTC. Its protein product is CASSPTSGAYEQYF.

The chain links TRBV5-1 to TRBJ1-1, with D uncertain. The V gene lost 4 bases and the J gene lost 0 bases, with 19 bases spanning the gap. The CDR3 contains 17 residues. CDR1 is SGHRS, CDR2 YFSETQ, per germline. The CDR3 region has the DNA TGCGCCAGCAGCCCTGAGTCAGGTCCGCAAATGAACACTGAAGCTTTCTTT. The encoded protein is CASSPESGPQMNTEAFF.

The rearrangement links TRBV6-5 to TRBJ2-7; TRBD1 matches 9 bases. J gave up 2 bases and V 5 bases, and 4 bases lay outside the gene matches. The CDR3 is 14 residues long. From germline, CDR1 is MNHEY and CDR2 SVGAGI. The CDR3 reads CASSRWTGAYEQYF. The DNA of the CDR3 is TGTGCCAGCAGTCGGTGGACAGGGGCCTACGAGCAGTACTTC.

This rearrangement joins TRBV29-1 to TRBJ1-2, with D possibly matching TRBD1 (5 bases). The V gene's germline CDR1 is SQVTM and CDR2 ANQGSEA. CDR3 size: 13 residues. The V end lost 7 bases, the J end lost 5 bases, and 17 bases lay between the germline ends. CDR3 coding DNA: TGCAGCGCTCAGGGTAGGGTGCGTTATGGCTACACCTTC. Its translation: CSAQGRVRYGYTF.

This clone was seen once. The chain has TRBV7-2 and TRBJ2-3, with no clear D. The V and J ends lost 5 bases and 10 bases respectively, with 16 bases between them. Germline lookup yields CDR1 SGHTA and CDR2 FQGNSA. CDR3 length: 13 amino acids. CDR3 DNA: TGTGCCAGCAGCAAGATCTTTGTAGGCGCGCAGTATTTT. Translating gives CASSKIFVGAQYF.

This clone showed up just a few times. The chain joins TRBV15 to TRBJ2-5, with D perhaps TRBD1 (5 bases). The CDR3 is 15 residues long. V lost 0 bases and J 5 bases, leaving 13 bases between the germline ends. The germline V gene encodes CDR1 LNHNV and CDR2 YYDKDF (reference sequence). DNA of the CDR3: TGTGCCACCAGCAGAGATTTCGGAAGGGGTGAGACCCAGTACTTC. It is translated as CATSRDFGRGETQYF. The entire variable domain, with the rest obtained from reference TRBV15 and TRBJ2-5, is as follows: DAMVIQNPRYQVTQFGKPVTLSCSQTLNHNVMYWYQQKSSQAPKLLFHYYDKDFNNEADTPDNFQSRRPNTSFCFLDIRSPGLGDTAMYLCATSRDFGRGETQYFGPGTRLLVL.

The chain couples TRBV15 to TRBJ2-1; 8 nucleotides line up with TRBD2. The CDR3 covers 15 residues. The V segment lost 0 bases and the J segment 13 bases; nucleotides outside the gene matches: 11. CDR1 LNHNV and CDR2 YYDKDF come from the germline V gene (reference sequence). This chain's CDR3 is CATSRDYNGGAGQFF. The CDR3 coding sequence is TGTGCCACCAGCAGAGATTATAACGGGGGGGCAGGTCAGTTCTTC.

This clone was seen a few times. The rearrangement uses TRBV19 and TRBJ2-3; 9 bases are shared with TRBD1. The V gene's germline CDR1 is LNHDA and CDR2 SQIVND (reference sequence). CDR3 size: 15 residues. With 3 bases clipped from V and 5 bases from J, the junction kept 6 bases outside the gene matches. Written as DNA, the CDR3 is TGTGCCAGTAGTATGGGACAGGGTCTGAAAGATACGCAGTATTTT. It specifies CASSMGQGLKDTQYF.